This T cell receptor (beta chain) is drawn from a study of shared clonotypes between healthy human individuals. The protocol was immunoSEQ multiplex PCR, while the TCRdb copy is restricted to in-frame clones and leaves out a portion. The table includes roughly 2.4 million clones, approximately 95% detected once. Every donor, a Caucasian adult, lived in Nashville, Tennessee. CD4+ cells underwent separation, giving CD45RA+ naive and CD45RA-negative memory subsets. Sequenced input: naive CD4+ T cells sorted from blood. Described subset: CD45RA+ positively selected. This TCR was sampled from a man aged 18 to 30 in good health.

The CDR3 loop reads CASSSQGAGGLDEQYF. The CDR3 region has the DNA TGTGCCAGCAGTTCCCAAGGGGCAGGGGGTTTGGACGAGCAGTACTTC. The V gene is TRBV27, the J gene TRBJ2-7; 7 bases match TRBD1. This CDR3 has 16 amino acids. V shed 4 bases and J 5 bases; nucleotides not matched to a gene: 14. Germline CDR1 MNHEY, CDR2 SMNVEV (reference sequence).